The sequence of this TCR beta chain was determined in a study of shared clonotypes between healthy human individuals. Profiling relied on immunoSEQ multiplex PCR, and the TCRdb table lists in-frame clones only, not all of them. The sample yields 2 million to 3 million clones, more than 80% seen once. In germline, CDR1 is SGHTA, CDR2 FQGTGA. There are 16 residues in the CDR3. Trimming removed 1 base from V and 6 bases from J; junction bases left unmatched: 6. The sample taken for sequencing was naive CD4+ T cells sorted from blood. Subset noted: CD45RA+ positively selected. The receptor's source is a man younger than 35 in good health. V is TRBV7-3 and J is TRBJ2-1; 10 bases map to TRBD2. Here the CDR3 reads CASSLIAGGPSNEQFF. As DNA, the CDR3 is TGTGCCAGCAGCTTAATAGCGGGGGGCCCCTCCAATGAGCAGTTCTTC. The full variable domain, with the rest looked up from reference TRBV7-3 and TRBJ2-1, is GAGVSQTPSNKVTEKGKYVELRCDPISGHTALYWYRQSLGQGPEFLIYFQGTGAADDSGLPNDRFFAVRPEGSVSTLKIQRTERGDSAVYLCASSLIAGGPSNEQFFGPGTRLTVL.